This T cell receptor (beta chain) was sequenced in a study of T cell responses to AZD1222 COVID-19 vaccine. Study-level points and caveats: Regions left unmutated in variants are reportedly the target of nearly half of spike-specific TCRs.

As to this clone: Its antigen is unknown.

Germline CDR1 and CDR2: LNHDA and SQIVND (reference sequence). V shed 8 bases and J shed 0 bases, with 8 bases lying between them. CDR3 length: 13 residues. Repertoires were generated with immunoSEQ multiplex PCR, while TCRdb's copy carries only in-frame clones and drops some. This sample yields about 140,000 clones, of which 92% are seen a single time; more than 3.5% belongs to the top ten. Sequences were derived from peripheral blood, sampled on day 0 of AZD1222 vaccination. The source is an adult in good health. J is TRBJ2-1 and V is TRBV19; D remains unclear. DNA for the CDR3: TGTGCCAGTGGCGAAACCTCCTACAATGAGCAGTTCTTC. Translated, it gives CASGETSYNEQFF.